This T cell receptor beta chain was sequenced in a study of response to subunit inactivated influenza vaccine. General observations from the study: The study's authors posited that every seasonal influenza vaccination enlists few new T cells.

With regard to this clonotype: As yet, its antigen is unknown.

The CDR3 consists of 12 residues. Germline V lookup: CDR1 SEHNR, CDR2 FQNEAQ (reference sequence). Trimming took off 8 bases at V and 5 bases at J, with 13 bases between the two ends. TCRdb used MiXCR to reprocess the RT-PCR reads, holding one entry per CDR3 protein. Of around 570,000 distinct CDR3 sequences listed, less than 10% were seen once; the top ten hold 10% to 15%. Sequencing used PBMCs from blood, obtained about 24 months after vaccination. This chain links TRBV7-9 with TRBJ2-7; tentatively, D is TRBD2 (6 bases). This clonotype was obtained from a man aged 50 to 69 who received an inactivated influenza vaccine. DNA of the CDR3: TGTGCCAGCTCCTGGGACTTACACGAGCAGTACTTC. Its translation: CASSWDLHEQYF. The full variable domain, its missing parts supplied by reference TRBV7-9 and TRBJ2-7, is DTGVSQNPRHKITKRGQNVTFRCDPISEHNRLYWYRQTLGQGPEFLTYFQNEAQLEKSRLLSDRFSAERPKGSFSTLEIQRTEQGDSAMYLCASSWDLHEQYFGPGTRLTVT.